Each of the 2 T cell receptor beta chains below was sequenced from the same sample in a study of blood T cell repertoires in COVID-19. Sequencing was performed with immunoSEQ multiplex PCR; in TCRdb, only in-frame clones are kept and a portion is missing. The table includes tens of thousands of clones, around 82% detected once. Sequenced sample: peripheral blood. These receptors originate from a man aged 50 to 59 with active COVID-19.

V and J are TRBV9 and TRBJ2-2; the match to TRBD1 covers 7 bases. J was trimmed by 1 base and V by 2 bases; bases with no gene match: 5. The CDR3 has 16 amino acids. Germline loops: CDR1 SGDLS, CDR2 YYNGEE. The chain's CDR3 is CASSVDRVGNTGELFF. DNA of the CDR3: TGTGCCAGCAGCGTCGACAGGGTTGGGAACACCGGGGAGCTGTTTTTT.

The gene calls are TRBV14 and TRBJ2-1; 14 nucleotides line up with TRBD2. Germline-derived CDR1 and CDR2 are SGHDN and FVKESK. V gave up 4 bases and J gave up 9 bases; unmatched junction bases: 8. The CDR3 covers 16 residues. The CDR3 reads CASSLRLAGGPGEQFF. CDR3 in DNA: TGTGCCAGCAGCCTCAGACTAGCGGGAGGGCCGGGTGAGCAGTTCTTC.